Listed here are 28 T cell receptor beta chains from one sample, sequenced in a study of T-cell reconstitution after alpha-beta-depleted transplantation in children. Unique molecular identifiers were used in preparing the TCRbeta library. Via MiXCR, TCRdb re-called the PCR reads, giving one row per CDR3 protein. This table holds about 980,000 distinct CDR3 sequences, roughly 31% found once. The sample in question was PBMCs, mostly from graft donor cells, obtained 360 days after TCRalphabeta/CD19-depleted stem cell transplant. These receptors were collected from a boy less than two years old who had a stem cell transplant for SCID, so the T cells may come from the graft donor.

The genes are TRBV7-3 and TRBJ2-7; 7 positions agree with TRBD1. The J segment lost 2 bases and the V segment lost 9 bases, leaving 13 bases of the junction unmatched. The CDR3 is made up of 15 amino acids. Germline V gene sequence: CDR1 SGHTA, CDR2 FQGTGA. The CDR3 spells CARGYRQGSAYEQYF. DNA of the CDR3: TGTGCCAGGGGATATAGACAGGGATCTGCCTACGAGCAGTACTTC.

This clonotype was found a few times. The V call is TRBV29-1, the J call TRBJ2-7; the D gene is possibly TRBD1 (6 bases). The CDR3 has 17 amino acids. Trimming left V 4 bases short and J 2 bases short, with 24 bases between. Per germline, CDR1 SQVTM and CDR2 ANQGSEA. The CDR3 spells CSVARGVVRGDTYEQYF. The CDR3 nucleotides are TGCAGCGTTGCCCGTGGAGTTGTCAGGGGCGACACCTACGAGCAGTACTTC.

The rearrangement links TRBV7-8 to TRBJ2-3; 15 bases fit TRBD2. The CDR3 runs to 18 residues. The germline V gene encodes CDR1 SGHVS and CDR2 FQNEAQ. With 3 bases clipped from V and 2 bases from J, the junction kept 6 bases outside the gene matches. In nucleotides, the CDR3 is TGTGCCAGCAGCTTCGGACTAGCGGGGGGGCGTGTCACAGATACGCAGTATTTT. It specifies CASSFGLAGGRVTDTQYF. Using reference TRBV7-8 and TRBJ2-3 for the parts outside the CDR3, the full variable domain is GAGVSQSPRYKVAKRGQDVALRCDPISGHVSLFWYQQALGQGPEFLTYFQNEAQLDKSGLPSDRFFAERPEGSVSTLKIQRTQQEDSAVYLCASSFGLAGGRVTDTQYFGPGTRLTVL.

This clonotype was counted only a few times. The chain joins TRBV4-2 to TRBJ2-3; a weak D match, TRBD2 (5 bases). Deletions cut 0 bases from V and 1 base from J, with 11 bases between. The CDR3 consists of 16 residues. In germline, CDR1 is LGHNA, CDR2 YNFKEQ. CDR3: CASSQDLRRGTDTQYF. In DNA form, the CDR3 reads TGTGCCAGCAGCCAAGACCTTCGGCGGGGCACAGATACGCAGTATTTT.

With respect to this clonotype: The germline gene is not matched at one end of the junction; a read error may be the cause. This sequence joins TRBV5-1 and TRBJ2-3; 15 nucleotides line up with TRBD2. The CDR3 is 17 amino acids. The germline CDR1 and CDR2 sequences are SGHRS and YFSETQ. The CDR3 reads CASRTGGLAGGTDTEYF. The DNA for the CDR3 is TGCGCCAGCCGGACAGGGGGACTAGCGGGGGGCACAGATACGGAGTATTTT.

The chain is built from TRBV20-1 and TRBJ2-2, with D unclear. Per the germline V gene, CDR1 is DFQATT and CDR2 is SNEGSKA (reference sequence). The CDR3 loop spans 14 amino acids. Trimming cost V 3 bases and J 8 bases, with 16 bases left between them. The DNA for the CDR3 is TGCAGTGCTAGGGTCGATTCGCGGCAAGGGGAGCTGTTTTTT. Its translation is CSARVDSRQGELFF.

This clonotype occurred a few times. The chain combines TRBV13 with TRBJ2-1; D gene ambiguous. From germline, CDR1 is PRHDT and CDR2 FYEKMQ (reference sequence). The CDR3 totals 16 residues. V was cut by 1 base and J by 0 bases, with 10 bases left in between. For the CDR3, the DNA is TGTGCCAGCAGCTTAGATTTCCCCAGCTCCTACAATGAGCAGTTCTTC. Amino acid sequence: CASSLDFPSSYNEQFF.

This clonotype occurred once. This chain links TRBV25-1 with TRBJ1-1; TRBD1 agrees at 7 bases. Germline V lookup: CDR1 MGHDK, CDR2 SYGVNS. This CDR3 region has 15 residues. The trim removed 6 bases at V and 0 bases at J, leaving 7 bases unmatched. The CDR3 sequence: CASRPTGAMNTEAFF. Written as DNA, the CDR3 is TGTGCCAGCAGACCTACAGGGGCCATGAACACTGAAGCTTTCTTT.

This sequence joins TRBV11-1 and TRBJ2-7, with 7 bases matching TRBD2. The V and J ends lost 8 bases and 3 bases, in that order; junction bases with no gene match: 7. The CDR3 is made up of 13 amino acids. Germline V gene data show CDR1 as SGHAT and CDR2 as FQDESV (reference sequence). The CDR3 nucleotides are TGTGCCAGCTGTTTTGGGGGGGGCTACGAGCAGTACTTC. It is translated as CASCFGGGYEQYF.

The chain recombines TRBV27 with TRBJ1-2, with D tentatively TRBD1 (6 bases). CDR1 MNHEY and CDR2 SMNVEV come from the germline V gene (reference sequence). V gave up 1 base and J gave up 8 bases, with 11 bases separating them. The CDR3 length is 13 residues. CDR3 residues: CASSLLEGVGYTF. DNA for the CDR3: TGTGCCAGCAGTTTATTAGAGGGGGTAGGCTACACCTTC.

This clonotype has just a few counts. The CDR3 spells CSAPDPGTNTEAFF. The CDR3, as DNA: TGCAGTGCCCCGGACCCGGGGACTAACACTGAAGCTTTCTTT. This rearrangement joins TRBV20-1 to TRBJ1-1, with D perhaps matching TRBD1 (5 bases). Trimming removed 6 bases from V and 2 bases from J, with 16 bases in between. The CDR3 length is 14 residues. Per the germline V gene, CDR1 is DFQATT and CDR2 is SNEGSKA (reference sequence).

DNA for the CDR3: TGTGCCAGCAGTTTTGGCAGGAAATACACTGAAGCTTTCTTT. It codes for CASSFGRKYTEAFF. This chain uses TRBV12-3 or TRBV12-4 with TRBJ1-1; D is unclear. V was trimmed by 3 bases and J by 3 bases, leaving 11 bases between them. The CDR3 sequence is 14 residues long.

The V call is TRBV7-3, the J call TRBJ2-1; TRBD2 matches 9 bases. Germline V gives CDR1 SGHTA, CDR2 FQGTGA. The CDR3 is 15 residues long. V lost 1 base and J lost 8; bases outside the gene matches: 6. The CDR3 DNA is TGTGCCAGCAGCTTAAATCCGGGACTAGCCGATGAGCAGTTCTTC. Translating it yields CASSLNPGLADEQFF.

This clonotype was seen more than once but under ten times. The genes are TRBV18 and TRBJ1-1, with 9 positions matching TRBD1. This CDR3 spans 13 amino acids. The germline V gene has CDR1 KGHSH and CDR2 LQKENI. The ends lost 3 bases at V and 10 bases at J; junction bases unmatched: 6. The CDR3 region is CASSPIQDRGAFF. Written as DNA, the CDR3 is TGTGCCAGCTCACCCATCCAGGACAGGGGAGCTTTCTTT.

V is TRBV29-1 and J is TRBJ2-7; 10 bases fit TRBD1. Germline V gene sequence: CDR1 SQVTM, CDR2 ANQGSEA. The CDR3 length is 12 residues. CDR3 region: CSGTGASYEQYF. The DNA of the CDR3 is TGCAGTGGGACAGGGGCCTCCTACGAGCAGTACTTC.

This clonotype was detected ten times or more. The chain carries TRBV12-3 or TRBV12-4 and TRBJ1-5; the D is unclear. Trimming left V 4 bases short and J 0 bases short, with 1 base between. The CDR3 totals 12 residues. CDR3 residues: CASSYSNQPQHF. The CDR3 nucleotides are TGTGCCAGCAGTTATAGCAATCAGCCCCAGCATTTT.

J is TRBJ1-1 and V is TRBV15; no clear D. The CDR3 is 15 residues long. V gave up 0 bases and J gave up 5 bases, with 13 bases separating them. In germline, CDR1 is LNHNV, CDR2 YYDKDF (reference sequence). The CDR3 loop reads CATSRDGVQGTEAFF. DNA for the CDR3: TGTGCCACCAGCAGAGATGGGGTCCAAGGGACTGAAGCTTTCTTT.

The chain joins TRBV12-3 or TRBV12-4 to TRBJ2-5, with 11 bases fitting TRBD2. V shed 1 base and J 7 bases; nucleotides not matched to a gene: 11. This CDR3 contains 17 residues. CDR3 loop: CASSLGPSGGLSVTQYF. CDR3 DNA: TGTGCCAGCAGTTTAGGGCCTAGCGGGGGGCTTAGTGTGACCCAGTACTTC.

The chain has TRBV4-2 and TRBJ2-7, with D hard to call. The CDR3 consists of 13 residues. Germline V gives CDR1 LGHNA, CDR2 YNFKEQ. Between the trimmed V and J ends, which lost 2 bases and 7 bases, there was a span of 12 bases. The CDR3 sequence: CASSQPASWEQYF. The CDR3, as DNA: TGTGCCAGCAGCCAACCAGCTTCGTGGGAGCAGTACTTC.

This clonotype was detected only a few times. The chain combines TRBV20-1 with TRBJ2-7; TRBD2 matches at 9 bases. Germline CDR1 and CDR2: DFQATT and SNEGSKA (reference sequence). V shed 6 bases, J shed 4 bases, and the junction held 13 bases outside the gene matches. The CDR3 is 15 amino acids. Here the CDR3 DNA reads TGCAGTGCCGCTCCCGGGACTAGCTGGGGTTACGAGCAGTACTTC. Protein sequence: CSAAPGTSWGYEQYF.

This clonotype turned up a few times. This chain links TRBV12-3 or TRBV12-4 with TRBJ2-5; D is unresolved. The CDR3 has 13 residues. Deletions cut 7 bases from V and 0 bases from J, with 9 bases between. CDR3 sequence (DNA): TGTGCCAGCACGGACCGGTACCAAGAGACCCAGTACTTC. Its translation is CASTDRYQETQYF.

This clonotype occurred a few times. This chain uses TRBV5-1 with TRBJ2-3; 9 positions agree with TRBD2. Germline CDR1 reads SGHRS; CDR2 reads YFSETQ. The CDR3 extends over 16 amino acids. Trimming at V came to 1 base and at J to 0 bases, leaving 3 bases not matched to a gene. As DNA, the CDR3 is TGCGCCAGCAGCTTGTCTAGCGGGGTTAGCACAGATACGCAGTATTTT. It yields the protein CASSLSSGVSTDTQYF.

A few counts support this clonotype. This rearrangement joins TRBV5-1 to TRBJ2-1; 8 bases match TRBD2. J gave up 2 bases and V 1 base, and 8 bases lay outside the gene matches. Germline V gives CDR1 SGHRS, CDR2 YFSETQ. This CDR3 contains 17 residues. CDR3 DNA: TGCGCCAGCAGCTTGAAAACGGGCGGGGGGACCTACAATGAGCAGTTCTTC. This sequence encodes CASSLKTGGGTYNEQFF.

V is TRBV20-1 and J is TRBJ2-1; maybe TRBD2 (7 bases). The V gene's germline CDR1 is DFQATT and CDR2 SNEGSKA (reference sequence). With 6 bases removed from V and 2 bases from J, the gap between germline ends came to 17 bases. This CDR3 spans 15 amino acids. CDR3 amino acids: CSARGGFGPYNEQFF. The CDR3 nucleotides are TGCAGTGCAAGGGGGGGTTTTGGTCCCTACAATGAGCAGTTCTTC.

This chain joins TRBV12-3 or TRBV12-4 and TRBJ2-7, with D possibly TRBD2 on 5 matching bases. The CDR3 loop spans 15 amino acids. V was clipped by 1 base and J by 4 bases, with 14 bases between them. The CDR3 DNA follows: TGTGCCAGCAGTTTAGTTTTCGGCGGGCGTTACGAGCAGTACTTC. Translation: CASSLVFGGRYEQYF.

This clonotype was seen a handful of times. The chain has TRBV4-3 and TRBJ2-6; TRBD1 aligns across 7 bases. This CDR3 comprises 16 residues. Trimming at V came to 0 bases and at J to 11 bases, leaving 10 bases not matched to a gene. CDR1 and CDR2 from the germline V gene are LGHNA and YSLEER. The CDR3 DNA reads TGCGCCAGCAGCCAAGAAGCAGGGGGAGAGGTTTACGTCCTGACTTTC. Protein product: CASSQEAGGEVYVLTF.

The CDR3 DNA reads TGCGCCAGCAGCTTGGTTCAGAGGACAGGCCTAGGTGATGGGCAGTTCTTC. Translated: CASSLVQRTGLGDGQFF. This chain connects TRBV5-1 to TRBJ2-1, with 7 nucleotides matching TRBD1. Germline V gives CDR1 SGHRS, CDR2 YFSETQ. Trimming at V came to 0 bases and at J to 12 bases, leaving 18 bases not matched to a gene. The CDR3 has 17 amino acids. The whole variable domain, filled in from reference TRBV5-1 and TRBJ2-1, reads KAGVTQTPRYLIKTRGQQVTLSCSPISGHRSVSWYQQTPGQGLQFLFEYFSETQRNKGNFPGRFSGRQFSNSRSEMNVSTLELGDSALYLCASSLVQRTGLGDGQFFGPGTRLTVL.

This clonotype was seen only a few times. The genes are TRBV28 and TRBJ2-1, with D perhaps being TRBD1 or TRBD2 (5 bases each). V gave up 6 bases and J gave up 2 bases, with 20 bases separating them. CDR3 length equals 17 residues. Germline V lookup: CDR1 MDHEN, CDR2 SYDVKM. DNA for the CDR3: TGTGCCAGCAGACACCCCCGTGGGACCAGCACCTACAATGAGCAGTTCTTC. The encoded protein is CASRHPRGTSTYNEQFF. The whole variable domain, filled in from reference TRBV28 and TRBJ2-1, reads DVKVTQSSRYLVKRTGEKVFLECVQDMDHENMFWYRQDPGLGLRLIYFSYDVKMKEKGDIPEGYSVSREKKERFSLILESASTNQTSMYLCASRHPRGTSTYNEQFFGPGTRLTVL.